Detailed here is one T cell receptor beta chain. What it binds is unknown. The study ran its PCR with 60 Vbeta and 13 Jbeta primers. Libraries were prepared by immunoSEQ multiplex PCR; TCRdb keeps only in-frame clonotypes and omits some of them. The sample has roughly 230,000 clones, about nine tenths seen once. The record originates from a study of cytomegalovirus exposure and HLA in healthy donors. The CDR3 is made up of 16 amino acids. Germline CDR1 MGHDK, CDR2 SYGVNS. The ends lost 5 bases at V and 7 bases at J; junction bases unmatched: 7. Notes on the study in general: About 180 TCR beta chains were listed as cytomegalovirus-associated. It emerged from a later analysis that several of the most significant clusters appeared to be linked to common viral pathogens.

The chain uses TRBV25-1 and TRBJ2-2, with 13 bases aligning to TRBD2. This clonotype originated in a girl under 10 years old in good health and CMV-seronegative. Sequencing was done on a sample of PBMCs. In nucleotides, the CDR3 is TGTGCCAGCAGTCCCGGACTAGCGGGAGTTAGCGGGGAGCTGTTTTTT. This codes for CASSPGLAGVSGELFF. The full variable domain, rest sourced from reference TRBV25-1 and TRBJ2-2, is EADIYQTPRYLVIGTGKKITLECSQTMGHDKMYWYQQDPGMELHLIHYSYGVNSTEKGDLSSESTVSRIRTEHFPLTLESARPSHTSQYLCASSPGLAGVSGELFFGEGSRLTVL.